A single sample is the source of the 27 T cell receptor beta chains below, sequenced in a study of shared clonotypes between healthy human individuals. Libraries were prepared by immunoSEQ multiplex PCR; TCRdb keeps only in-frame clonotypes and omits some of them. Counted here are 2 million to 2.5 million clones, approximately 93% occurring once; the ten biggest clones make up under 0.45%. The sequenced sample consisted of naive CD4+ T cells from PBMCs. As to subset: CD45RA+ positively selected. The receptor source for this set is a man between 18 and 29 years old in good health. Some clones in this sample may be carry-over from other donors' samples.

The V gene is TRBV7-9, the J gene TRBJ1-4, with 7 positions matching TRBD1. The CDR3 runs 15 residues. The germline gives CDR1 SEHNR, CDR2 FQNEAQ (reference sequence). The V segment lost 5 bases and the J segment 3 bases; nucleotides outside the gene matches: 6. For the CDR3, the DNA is TGTGCCAGCAGCCCGACGGGACAGTCTAATGAAAAACTGTTTTTT. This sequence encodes CASSPTGQSNEKLFF.

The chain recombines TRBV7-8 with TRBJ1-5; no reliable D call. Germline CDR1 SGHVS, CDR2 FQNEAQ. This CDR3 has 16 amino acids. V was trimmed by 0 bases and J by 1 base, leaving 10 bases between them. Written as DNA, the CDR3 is TGTGCCAGCAGCTTAGCGATGGGAAGGAGCAATCAGCCCCAGCATTTT. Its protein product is CASSLAMGRSNQPQHF.

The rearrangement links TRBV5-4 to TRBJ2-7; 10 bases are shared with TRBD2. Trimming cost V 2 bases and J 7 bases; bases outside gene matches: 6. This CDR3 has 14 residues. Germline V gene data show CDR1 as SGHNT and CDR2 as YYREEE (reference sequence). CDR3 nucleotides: TGTGCCAGCAGCTTAGGAGCGGGAGGGGAAGAGCAGTACTTC. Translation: CASSLGAGGEEQYF.

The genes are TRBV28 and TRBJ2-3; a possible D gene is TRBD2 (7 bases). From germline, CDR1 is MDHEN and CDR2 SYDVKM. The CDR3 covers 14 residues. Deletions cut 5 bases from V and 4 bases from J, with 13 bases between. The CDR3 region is CASSTQGGADTQYF. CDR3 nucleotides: TGTGCCAGCAGTACACAGGGAGGGGCAGATACGCAGTATTTT.

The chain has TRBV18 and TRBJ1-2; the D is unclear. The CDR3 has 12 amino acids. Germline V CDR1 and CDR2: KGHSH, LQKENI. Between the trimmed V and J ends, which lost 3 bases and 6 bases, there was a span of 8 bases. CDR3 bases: TGTGCCAGCTCACCGGGCCGGCATGGCTACACCTTC. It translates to CASSPGRHGYTF.

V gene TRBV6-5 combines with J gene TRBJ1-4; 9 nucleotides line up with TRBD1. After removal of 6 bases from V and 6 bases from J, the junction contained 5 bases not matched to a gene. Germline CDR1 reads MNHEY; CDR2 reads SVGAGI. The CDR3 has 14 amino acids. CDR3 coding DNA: TGTGCCAGCAGGAAACAGGGGGCGGATGAAAAACTGTTTTTT. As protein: CASRKQGADEKLFF.

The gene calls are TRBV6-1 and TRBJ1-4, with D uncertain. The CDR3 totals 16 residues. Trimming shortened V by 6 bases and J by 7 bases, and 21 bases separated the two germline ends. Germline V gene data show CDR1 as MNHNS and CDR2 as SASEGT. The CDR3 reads CASRETSDPVFEKLFF. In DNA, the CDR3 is TGTGCCAGCAGGGAAACTTCAGACCCGGTGTTTGAAAAACTGTTTTTT.

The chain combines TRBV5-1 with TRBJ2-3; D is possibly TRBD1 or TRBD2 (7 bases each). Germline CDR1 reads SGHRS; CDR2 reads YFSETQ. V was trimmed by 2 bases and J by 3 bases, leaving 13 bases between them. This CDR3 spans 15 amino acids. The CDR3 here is CASSFPRGGTDTQYF. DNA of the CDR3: TGCGCCAGCAGCTTCCCCAGGGGGGGGACAGATACGCAGTATTTT.

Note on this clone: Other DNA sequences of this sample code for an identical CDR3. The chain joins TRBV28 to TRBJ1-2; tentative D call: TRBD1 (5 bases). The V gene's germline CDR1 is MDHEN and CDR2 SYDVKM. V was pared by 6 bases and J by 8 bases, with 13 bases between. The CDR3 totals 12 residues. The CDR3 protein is CASSLRGRGYTF. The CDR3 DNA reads TGTGCCAGCAGCCTGCGGGGCCGGGGCTACACCTTC.

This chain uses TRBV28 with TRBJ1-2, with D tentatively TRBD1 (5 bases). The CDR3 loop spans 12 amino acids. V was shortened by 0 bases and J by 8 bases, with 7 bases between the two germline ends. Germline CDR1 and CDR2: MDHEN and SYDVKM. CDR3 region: CASSLWGRGYTF. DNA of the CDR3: TGTGCCAGCAGTTTATGGGGGCGGGGCTACACCTTC.

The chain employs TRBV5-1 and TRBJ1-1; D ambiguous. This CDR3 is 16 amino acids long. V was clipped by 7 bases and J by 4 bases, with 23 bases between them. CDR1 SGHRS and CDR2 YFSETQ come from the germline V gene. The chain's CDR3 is CASEDGGSSQSTEAFF. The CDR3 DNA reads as TGCGCCAGCGAGGACGGAGGGTCCTCCCAGAGCACTGAAGCTTTCTTT.

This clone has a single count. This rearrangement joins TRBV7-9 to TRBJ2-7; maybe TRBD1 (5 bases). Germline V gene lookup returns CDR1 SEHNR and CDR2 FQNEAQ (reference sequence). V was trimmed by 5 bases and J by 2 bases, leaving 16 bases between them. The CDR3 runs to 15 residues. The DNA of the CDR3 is TGTGCCAGCAGCCCTGGTTTGGACAACACCTACGAGCAGTACTTC. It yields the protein CASSPGLDNTYEQYF.

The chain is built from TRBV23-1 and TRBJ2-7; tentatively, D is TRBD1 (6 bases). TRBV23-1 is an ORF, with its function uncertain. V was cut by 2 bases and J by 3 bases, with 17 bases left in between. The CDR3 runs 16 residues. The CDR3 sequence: CASSQRQGPFFYEQYF. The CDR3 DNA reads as TGCGCCAGCAGTCAACGGCAGGGGCCCTTTTTCTACGAGCAGTACTTC.

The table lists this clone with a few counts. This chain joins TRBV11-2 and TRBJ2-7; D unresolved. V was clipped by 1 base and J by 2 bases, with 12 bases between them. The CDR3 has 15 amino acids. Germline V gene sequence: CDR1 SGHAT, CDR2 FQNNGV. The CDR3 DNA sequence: TGTGCCAGCAGCTTAGCAGACACGGCCGCCTACGAGCAGTACTTC. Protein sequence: CASSLADTAAYEQYF.

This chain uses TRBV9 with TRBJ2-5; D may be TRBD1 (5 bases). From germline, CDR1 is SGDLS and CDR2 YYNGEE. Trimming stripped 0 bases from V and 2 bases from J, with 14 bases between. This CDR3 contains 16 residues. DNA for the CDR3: TGTGCCAGCAGCGTAGGGGGCGGCTCTATACAAGAGACCCAGTACTTC. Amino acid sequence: CASSVGGGSIQETQYF.

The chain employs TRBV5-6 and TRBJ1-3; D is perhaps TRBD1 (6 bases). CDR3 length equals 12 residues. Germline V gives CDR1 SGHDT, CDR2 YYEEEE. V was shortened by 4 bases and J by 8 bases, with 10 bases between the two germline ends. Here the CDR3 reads CASSLRGYTIYF. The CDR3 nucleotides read TGTGCCAGCAGCCTCAGGGGATACACCATATATTTT.

The CDR3 is CASSRDRGYEQYF. CDR3 sequence (DNA): TGTGCCAGCAGCCGGGACAGGGGGTACGAGCAGTACTTC. This rearrangement joins TRBV5-8 to TRBJ2-7; 11 nucleotides align to TRBD1. CDR1 is SGHTS and CDR2 is YDEGEE in the germline V gene. With 4 bases clipped from V and 4 bases from J, the junction kept 1 base outside the gene matches. This CDR3 is built from 13 residues.

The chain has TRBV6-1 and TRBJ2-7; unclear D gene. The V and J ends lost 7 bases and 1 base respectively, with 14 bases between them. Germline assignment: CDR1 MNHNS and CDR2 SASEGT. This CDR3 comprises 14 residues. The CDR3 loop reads CASTWGGESYEQYF. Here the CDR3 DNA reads TGTGCCAGCACCTGGGGTGGAGAGTCCTACGAGCAGTACTTC.

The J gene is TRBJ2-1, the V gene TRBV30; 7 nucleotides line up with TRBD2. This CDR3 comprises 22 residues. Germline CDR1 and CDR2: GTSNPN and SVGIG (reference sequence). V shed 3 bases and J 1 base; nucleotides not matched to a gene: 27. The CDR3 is CAWRRRQNHERDYYGSYNEQFF. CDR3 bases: TGTGCCTGGAGACGGCGACAAAATCACGAGCGGGATTATTATGGATCCTACAATGAGCAGTTCTTC.

CDR3 in DNA: TGTGCCAGCAGTGAAGTAGCCTTCCCCTACGAGCAGTACTTC. Residues: CASSEVAFPYEQYF. V is TRBV25-1 and J is TRBJ2-7; D is ambiguous. Germline loops: CDR1 MGHDK, CDR2 SYGVNS. V lost 2 bases and J 2 bases, leaving 10 bases between the germline ends. The CDR3 runs 14 residues.

The CDR3 spells CATSRKERDRVPAGDQETQYF. The CDR3, as DNA: TGTGCCACCAGCAGAAAAGAGCGGGACAGGGTCCCAGCGGGGGACCAAGAGACCCAGTACTTC. V gene TRBV15 combines with J gene TRBJ2-5; weak D call: TRBD1 (9 bases). CDR3 length equals 21 residues. Trimming shortened V by 2 bases and J by 0 bases, and 28 bases separated the two germline ends. The V gene's germline CDR1 is LNHNV and CDR2 YYDKDF (reference sequence). Full variable domain (rest looked up from reference TRBV15 and TRBJ2-5): DAMVIQNPRYQVTQFGKPVTLSCSQTLNHNVMYWYQQKSSQAPKLLFHYYDKDFNNEADTPDNFQSRRPNTSFCFLDIRSPGLGDTAMYLCATSRKERDRVPAGDQETQYFGPGTRLLVL.

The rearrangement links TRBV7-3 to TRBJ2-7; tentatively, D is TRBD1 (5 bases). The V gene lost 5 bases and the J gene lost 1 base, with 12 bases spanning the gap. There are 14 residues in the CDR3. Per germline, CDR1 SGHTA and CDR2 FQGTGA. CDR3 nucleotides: TGTGCCAGCAGCCCCACGACAGTTTCCTACGAGCAGTACTTC. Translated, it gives CASSPTTVSYEQYF.

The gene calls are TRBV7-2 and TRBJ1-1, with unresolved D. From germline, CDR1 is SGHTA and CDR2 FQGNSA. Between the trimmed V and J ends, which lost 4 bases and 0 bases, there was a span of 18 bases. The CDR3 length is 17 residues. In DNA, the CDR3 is TGTGCCAGCAGCTCCTCAAACAGCAGAATCTTGAACACTGAAGCTTTCTTT. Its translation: CASSSSNSRILNTEAFF.

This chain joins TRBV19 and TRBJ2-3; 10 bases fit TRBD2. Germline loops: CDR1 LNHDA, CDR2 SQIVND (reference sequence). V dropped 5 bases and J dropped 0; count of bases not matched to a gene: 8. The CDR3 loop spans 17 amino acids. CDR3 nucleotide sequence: TGTGCCAGTAGTCTCAAGACTAGCGGGTTAAGCACAGATACGCAGTATTTT. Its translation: CASSLKTSGLSTDTQYF.

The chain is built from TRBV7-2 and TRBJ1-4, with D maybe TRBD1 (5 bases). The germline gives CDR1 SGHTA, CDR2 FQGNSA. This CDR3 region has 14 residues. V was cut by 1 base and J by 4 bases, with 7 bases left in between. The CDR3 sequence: CASSLVTDNEKLFF. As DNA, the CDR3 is TGTGCCAGCAGCTTAGTGACAGATAATGAAAAACTGTTTTTT.

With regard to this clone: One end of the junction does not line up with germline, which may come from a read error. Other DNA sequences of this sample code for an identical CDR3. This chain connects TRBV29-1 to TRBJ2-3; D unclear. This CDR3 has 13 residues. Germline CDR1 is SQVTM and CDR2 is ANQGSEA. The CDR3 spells CSATGQSTDTQYF. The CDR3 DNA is TGCAGCGCAACCGGTCAAAGCACAGATACACAGTATTTT.

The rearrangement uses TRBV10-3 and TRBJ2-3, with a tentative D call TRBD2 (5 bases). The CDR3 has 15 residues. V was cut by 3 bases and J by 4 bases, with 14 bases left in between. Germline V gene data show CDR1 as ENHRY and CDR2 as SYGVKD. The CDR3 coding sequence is TGTGCCATCAGTGATGGGGAGTACCGTCCAGATACGCAGTATTTT. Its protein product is CAISDGEYRPDTQYF.